Below are 32 T cell receptor beta chains sequenced from a single sample in a study of blood T cells in healthy people across ages. Next came a second PCR, run for about 7 to 12 cycles, which used a sample-barcoded 5' primer along with a J-beta primer mix. TCRdb re-derived calls from the 5' RACE reads in MiXCR, one entry per CDR3 protein. The data contain about 1.8 million distinct CDR3 sequences, around half of them singletons. Sequencing input: blood. The receptor set was obtained from a woman aged 40 to 50 in good health.

This clonotype was seen a few times. The rearrangement links TRBV4-1 to TRBJ2-4; a possible D gene is TRBD1 (5 bases). This CDR3 spans 15 amino acids. Trimming stripped 1 base from V and 8 bases from J, with 15 bases between. CDR1 is MGHRA, CDR2 YSYEKL, per germline. Here the CDR3 reads CASSQGSTGFDIQYF. DNA of the CDR3: TGCGCCAGCAGCCAAGGGAGCACAGGTTTTGACATTCAGTACTTC.

This chain links TRBV20-1 with TRBJ1-2; possibly TRBD1 for D (6 bases). The CDR3 totals 12 residues. CDR1 and CDR2 (germline): DFQATT, SNEGSKA (reference sequence). The V and J ends lost 5 bases and 7 bases respectively, with 14 bases between them. CDR3 DNA: TGCAGTGCTCCCCGGGACATTCTTGGCTACACCTTC. This gives the protein CSAPRDILGYTF.

This clonotype was counted a few times. The gene calls are TRBV12-3 or TRBV12-4 and TRBJ2-1, with TRBD2 as a possible D gene (6 bases). V was trimmed by 4 bases and J by 2 bases, leaving 21 bases between them. There are 18 residues in the CDR3. The CDR3 sequence is CASSSSRLGGIAYNEQFF. CDR3 bases: TGTGCCAGCAGTTCCTCTAGGTTGGGGGGTATAGCCTACAATGAGCAGTTCTTC.

This sequence joins TRBV20-1 and TRBJ2-5, with D possibly TRBD2 on 6 matching bases. V was clipped by 3 bases and J by 11 bases, with 22 bases between them. This CDR3 spans 14 amino acids. Per the germline V gene, CDR1 is DFQATT and CDR2 is SNEGSKA (reference sequence). The CDR3 DNA reads TGCAGTGCTAGGCCCTCCCGACTAGATAACTGGCAGTACTTC. Translating gives CSARPSRLDNWQYF.

The chain carries TRBV28 and TRBJ1-5; perhaps TRBD1 as D (6 bases). This CDR3 has 16 amino acids. With 3 bases removed from V and 3 bases from J, the gap between germline ends came to 15 bases. Germline CDR1 reads MDHEN; CDR2 reads SYDVKM. CDR3 nucleotide sequence: TGTGCCAGCAGTTTTAGTGGGACACCGATCAATCAGCCCCAGCATTTT. It specifies CASSFSGTPINQPQHF.

The CDR3 DNA reads TGTGCCAGCAGTGCTACTAGCGTTACTAGCACAGATACGCAGTATTTT. Protein: CASSATSVTSTDTQYF. The gene calls are TRBV2 and TRBJ2-3, with TRBD2 matching over 7 bases. The CDR3 sequence is 16 residues long. The trim removed 4 bases at V and 0 bases at J, leaving 7 bases unmatched. Germline V CDR1 and CDR2: SNHLY, FYNNEI.

The chain combines TRBV7-2 with TRBJ2-1; D perhaps matches TRBD2 (6 bases). The germline gives CDR1 SGHTA, CDR2 FQGNSA. Deletions cut 3 bases from V and 1 base from J, with 22 bases between. This CDR3 is 19 amino acids long. CDR3 residues: CASSFKSLGTRGSYNEQFF. The CDR3 coding sequence is TGTGCCAGCAGCTTTAAATCTCTGGGGACCCGGGGGTCCTACAATGAGCAGTTCTTC. The full variable domain, rest sourced from reference TRBV7-2 and TRBJ2-1, is GAGVSQSPSNKVTEKGKDVELRCDPISGHTALYWYRQSLGQGLEFLIYFQGNSAPDKSGLPSDRFSAERTGGSVSTLTIQRTQQEDSAVYLCASSFKSLGTRGSYNEQFFGPGTRLTVL.

This sequence joins TRBV29-1 and TRBJ2-1; D is possibly TRBD1 or TRBD2 (6 bases each). The CDR3 contains 12 residues. Deletions cut 0 bases from V and 15 bases from J, with 15 bases between. The germline CDR1 and CDR2 sequences are SQVTM and ANQGSEA. The CDR3 DNA sequence: TGCAGCGTTGAAGATCAGGAGGGACAACTGTTCTTC. Its protein product is CSVEDQEGQLFF.

Only one count was recorded for this clonotype. Given a much more abundant clone one base away, this may be a read error. The rearrangement links TRBV6-5 to TRBJ1-2; D is undetermined. The germline gives CDR1 MNHEY, CDR2 SVGAGI. This CDR3 is built from 15 residues. The V end lost 6 bases, the J end lost 4 bases, and 18 bases lay between the germline ends. CDR3 region: CASRIKGWEGYGYTF. CDR3 bases: TGTGCCAGCAGAATAAAGGGCTGGGAGGGCTATGGCTACACCTTC.

V gene TRBV27 combines with J gene TRBJ2-3; 13 bases agree with TRBD2. Germline V gene data show CDR1 as MNHEY and CDR2 as SMNVEV (reference sequence). This CDR3 comprises 17 residues. Losses at the gene ends were 8 bases for V and 2 bases for J; bases not matched to a gene: 10. The CDR3 coding sequence is TGTGCCAGCCGGTACGAAGGGACTAGCGGGGCCACAGATACGCAGTATTTT. Translation gives CASRYEGTSGATDTQYF.

This rearrangement joins TRBV4-3 to TRBJ2-3, with 9 bases matching TRBD1. Germline CDR1 reads LGHNA; CDR2 reads YSLEER. With 1 base clipped from V and 4 bases from J, the junction kept 6 bases outside the gene matches. This CDR3 is 16 amino acids long. The CDR3 bases are TGCGCCAGCAGCCAAGGGAACAGGGGGCCGGCAGATACGCAGTATTTT. Translating gives CASSQGNRGPADTQYF.

This clonotype turned up a few times. The genes are TRBV4-2 and TRBJ1-2; D is possibly TRBD1 (5 bases). The CDR3 runs to 15 residues. Germline V gives CDR1 LGHNA, CDR2 YNFKEQ. V was cut by 0 bases and J by 3 bases, with 11 bases left in between. The CDR3 DNA follows: TGTGCCAGCAGCCAAGATTACAAAGGGGACTATGGCTACACCTTC. Its translation: CASSQDYKGDYGYTF.

The rearrangement links TRBV6-2 or TRBV6-3 to TRBJ2-1, with 13 bases identical to TRBD2. The germline CDR1 and CDR2 sequences are MNHEY and SVGEGT. After removal of 6 bases from V and 7 bases from J, the junction contained 9 bases not matched to a gene. The CDR3 contains 16 residues. CDR3 in amino acids: CASSGTSGGAGNEQFF. CDR3 nucleotide sequence: TGTGCCAGCAGCGGAACTAGCGGGGGGGCTGGAAATGAGCAGTTCTTC.

This chain connects TRBV4-2 to TRBJ2-1; 10 nucleotides align to TRBD2. The length of the CDR3 is 16 residues. J was trimmed by 6 bases and V by 0 bases; bases with no gene match: 5. Germline assignment: CDR1 LGHNA and CDR2 YNFKEQ. CDR3 in DNA: TGTGCCAGCAGCCAAGACTGGCTAGCGGGGGTCAATGAGCAGTTCTTC. Translation gives CASSQDWLAGVNEQFF.

Concerning this clonotype itself: One junction end disagrees with the germline gene, perhaps due to a read error. This chain links TRBV6-5 with TRBJ2-3; D uncertain. The CDR3 is made up of 14 amino acids. CDR1 is MNHEY and CDR2 is SVGAGI in the germline V gene. CDR3 sequence reads: CAGSWAPSTDTQYF. As DNA, the CDR3 is TGTGCCGGCAGTTGGGCACCTAGCACAGATACGCAGTATTTT.

The chain couples TRBV7-9 to TRBJ1-5; D is undetermined. Germline CDR1 and CDR2: SEHNR and FQNEAQ (reference sequence). Trimming pared 0 bases from V and 3 bases from J, leaving 6 bases between. CDR3 length equals 14 residues. The CDR3 DNA sequence: TGTGCCAGCAGCTTAGCGGCGTCCAATCAGCCCCAGCATTTT. Amino acid sequence: CASSLAASNQPQHF.

This chain connects TRBV7-9 to TRBJ2-7; 7 bases line up with TRBD2. Germline trimming cut 8 bases from V and 3 bases from J; bases unmatched to any gene: 16. The CDR3 totals 16 residues. Germline V CDR1 and CDR2: SEHNR, FQNEAQ (reference sequence). CDR3 in amino acids: CASRQGGKGTDYEQYF. The CDR3 coding sequence is TGTGCCAGCCGCCAGGGAGGGAAAGGTACTGACTACGAGCAGTACTTC.

On this clonotype itself: Germline and junction disagree at one end, which may indicate a read error. The J gene is TRBJ1-1, the V gene TRBV7-6; D is possibly TRBD1 (5 bases). The V gene's germline CDR1 is SGHVS and CDR2 FNYEAQ. The CDR3 spans 16 residues. CDR3: CASNLPKGTGNTEAFF. The CDR3, as DNA: TGTGCCAGCAACTTACCAAAGGGGACGGGGAACACTGAAGCTTTCTTT. The whole variable domain, filled in from reference TRBV7-6 and TRBJ1-1, reads GAGVSQSPRYKVTKRGQDVALRCDPISGHVSLYWYRQALGQGPEFLTYFNYEAQQDKSGLPNDRFSAERPEGSISTLTIQRTEQRDSAMYRCASNLPKGTGNTEAFFGQGTRLTVV.

The table lists this clonotype with many counts. The junction departs from the called germline gene at one end, perhaps through a read error. J is TRBJ2-1 and V is TRBV5-1; unclear D gene. There are 13 residues in the CDR3. Germline V gives CDR1 SGHRS, CDR2 YFSETQ. CDR3 sequence: CASSLDSLNEQFF. The CDR3 nucleotides read TGTGCCAGCAGCCTAGACTCGCTCAATGAGCAGTTCTTC.

The CDR3 sequence is CASSPSPGTLADTQYF. The CDR3, as DNA: TGTGCCAGCAGCCCTTCTCCCGGGACCCTGGCAGATACGCAGTATTTT. The genes are TRBV3-1 and TRBJ2-3; tentatively, D is TRBD1 or TRBD2 (5 bases each). V lost 4 bases to trimming and J lost 4 bases, with 18 bases between them. Germline V gene lookup returns CDR1 LGHDT and CDR2 YNNKEL (reference sequence). The length of the CDR3 is 16 residues.

This clonotype was seen a few times. The chain employs TRBV29-1 and TRBJ2-7; 12 bases are a match to TRBD1. Trimming at V came to 7 bases and at J to 7 bases, leaving 8 bases not matched to a gene. The CDR3 has 13 residues. Germline values: CDR1 SQVTM, CDR2 ANQGSEA. This CDR3 is CSAWGQGAGEQYF. The CDR3 DNA is TGCAGCGCCTGGGGACAGGGGGCGGGAGAGCAGTACTTC.

The rearrangement uses TRBV6-2 or TRBV6-3 and TRBJ1-1; D may be TRBD1 (5 bases). Germline V lookup: CDR1 MNHEY, CDR2 SVGEGT. Trimming took off 7 bases at V and 4 bases at J, with 19 bases between the two ends. The CDR3 loop spans 15 amino acids. The CDR3 loop reads CASTPGGSRGTEAFF. The CDR3 region has the DNA TGTGCCAGCACCCCCGGAGGGTCAAGGGGCACTGAAGCTTTCTTT.

This sequence joins TRBV15 and TRBJ1-2; 7 bases agree with TRBD1. Germline CDR1 is LNHNV and CDR2 is YYDKDF (reference sequence). The CDR3 is 13 residues long. V shed 0 bases, J shed 5 bases, and the junction held 0 bases outside the gene matches. CDR3 sequence (DNA): TGTGCCACCAGCAGAGACAGGGGGTATGGCTACACCTTC. Translation gives CATSRDRGYGYTF.

The V call is TRBV6-5, the J call TRBJ1-5, with a tentative D call TRBD1 (6 bases). The V end was cut by 0 bases, the J end by 5 bases, with 11 bases between. This CDR3 is 15 amino acids long. Germline loops: CDR1 MNHEY, CDR2 SVGAGI. The CDR3 is CASSYSRGGDQPQHF. The DNA of the CDR3 is TGTGCCAGCAGTTACTCGAGGGGGGGCGATCAGCCCCAGCATTTT.

This clonotype was recorded only once. The gene calls are TRBV7-2 and TRBJ1-2; D is possibly TRBD1 (5 bases). The CDR3 has 15 amino acids. V gave up 1 base and J gave up 5 bases, with 14 bases separating them. The germline V gene has CDR1 SGHTA and CDR2 FQGNSA. CDR3 residues: CASSLVAGAGYGYTF. The CDR3 region has the DNA TGTGCCAGCAGCTTAGTCGCCGGGGCAGGGTATGGCTACACCTTC. The complete variable domain, with remaining parts taken from reference TRBV7-2 and TRBJ1-2, reads GAGVSQSPSNKVTEKGKDVELRCDPISGHTALYWYRQSLGQGLEFLIYFQGNSAPDKSGLPSDRFSAERTGGSVSTLTIQRTQQEDSAVYLCASSLVAGAGYGYTFGSGTRLTVV.

The chain has TRBV24-1 and TRBJ1-5; D not resolved. This CDR3 region has 14 residues. Looked up from germline, CDR1 is KGHDR and CDR2 is SFDVKD. Trimming took 5 bases from V and 2 from J, leaving 9 bases between them. CDR3 protein: CATSAGMGNQPQHF. CDR3 in DNA: TGTGCCACCAGTGCGGGCATGGGCAATCAGCCCCAGCATTTT.

This clonotype showed up just a few times. This rearrangement joins TRBV6-5 to TRBJ1-6; D may be TRBD1 (5 bases). The V end lost 2 bases, the J end lost 8 bases, and 13 bases lay between the germline ends. The CDR3 extends over 15 amino acids. Per germline, CDR1 MNHEY and CDR2 SVGAGI. The CDR3 spells CASSYTTARHSPLHF. As DNA, the CDR3 is TGTGCCAGCAGTTACACGACAGCCCGACATTCACCCCTCCACTTT.

The chain employs TRBV20-1 and TRBJ2-3, with D maybe TRBD2 (7 bases). This CDR3 comprises 15 residues. Trimming left V 5 bases short and J 0 bases short, with 15 bases between. Germline V gives CDR1 DFQATT, CDR2 SNEGSKA (reference sequence). The CDR3 DNA follows: TGCAGTGCTGAGGAGGGGGGGGGAAGCACAGATACGCAGTATTTT. Protein sequence: CSAEEGGGSTDTQYF.

The chain is built from TRBV29-1 and TRBJ2-1, with D perhaps given as TRBD1 or TRBD2 (5 bases each). Trimming cost V 6 bases and J 0 bases, with 15 bases left between them. Germline lookup yields CDR1 SQVTM and CDR2 ANQGSEA. The CDR3 runs 15 residues. The CDR3 DNA reads TGCAGCGTCAGAACGGGGCGAAGCTCCTACAATGAGCAGTTCTTC. It translates to CSVRTGRSSYNEQFF.

In its sample, this clonotype was seen once. The V and J genes are TRBV15 and TRBJ2-7, with 7 bases aligning to TRBD1. J lost 0 bases, V lost 2 bases, and 10 bases had no gene match. The CDR3 has 17 residues. Germline values: CDR1 LNHNV, CDR2 YYDKDF (reference sequence). The CDR3, as DNA: TGTGCCACCAGCAGACTTTCCGGGACAGCCTCCTCCTACGAGCAGTACTTC. This codes for CATSRLSGTASSYEQYF.

The chain has TRBV11-2 and TRBJ2-5; tentative D call: TRBD2 (8 bases). V dropped 4 bases and J dropped 0 bases, with 33 bases sitting between them. Germline CDR1 is SGHAT and CDR2 is FQNNGV. This CDR3 spans 22 amino acids. The CDR3 sequence is CASSWPRGIAGTSREYQETQYF. DNA for the CDR3: TGTGCCAGCAGCTGGCCCAGGGGGATAGCGGGGACCAGTCGAGAGTACCAAGAGACCCAGTACTTC.

The chain combines TRBV7-2 with TRBJ2-1, with 10 bases identical to TRBD1. J gave up 6 bases and V 5 bases, and 7 bases lay outside the gene matches. Germline loops: CDR1 SGHTA, CDR2 FQGNSA. CDR3 length: 15 residues. This chain's CDR3 is CASSRDRGLCNEQFF. In DNA form, the CDR3 reads TGTGCCAGCAGCAGGGACAGGGGACTTTGCAATGAGCAGTTCTTC.